Each of the 4 T cell receptor beta chains below was sequenced from the same sample in a study of blood T cell repertoires in COVID-19. Clones were read by immunoSEQ multiplex PCR, and TCRdb kept only the in-frame ones, dropping some. The sample holds approximately 67,000 clones; about 91% are singletons and the top ten take 7.3%. The specimen sequenced was peripheral blood. These TCRs come from a human donor in a cohort sampled during active COVID-19.

This clone has just one count. This chain connects TRBV2 to TRBJ2-4; 9 bases match TRBD2. The V segment lost 3 bases and the J segment 8 bases; nucleotides outside the gene matches: 8. Germline values: CDR1 SNHLY, CDR2 FYNNEI. The CDR3 has 15 amino acids. Here the CDR3 reads CASSDIAGVDYIQYF. In DNA form, the CDR3 reads TGTGCCAGCAGTGATATAGCGGGAGTGGATTACATTCAGTACTTC. The complete variable domain, with remaining parts taken from reference TRBV2 and TRBJ2-4, reads EPEVTQTPSHQVTQMGQEVILRCVPISNHLYFYWYRQILGQKVEFLVSFYNNEISEKSEIFDDQFSVERPDGSNFTLKIRSTKLEDSAMYFCASSDIAGVDYIQYFGAGTRLSVL.

The chain combines TRBV3-1 (or the pseudogene TRBV3-2) with TRBJ2-7, with 8 bases lining up with TRBD2. This CDR3 has 13 amino acids. The V segment lost 2 bases and the J segment 11 bases; nucleotides outside the gene matches: 8. In germline, CDR1 is LGHDT, CDR2 YNNKEL (reference sequence). The CDR3 region is CASSQPAFGGEYF. The CDR3, as DNA: TGTGCCAGCAGCCAACCCGCGTTCGGGGGGGAGTACTTC.

The V gene is TRBV6-2 or TRBV6-3, the J gene TRBJ2-3; TRBD1 matches at 7 bases. CDR3 length: 14 amino acids. Looked up from germline, CDR1 is MNHEY and CDR2 is SVGEGT. V gave up 5 bases and J gave up 2 bases; unmatched junction bases: 4. The CDR3 reads CASSRQGHTDTQYF. The CDR3 DNA follows: TGTGCCAGCAGTCGACAGGGTCACACAGATACGCAGTATTTT.

The V gene is TRBV5-1, the J gene TRBJ1-1; 8 positions match TRBD1. CDR3 length equals 15 residues. Germline lookup yields CDR1 SGHRS and CDR2 YFSETQ. With 3 bases clipped from V and 1 base from J, the junction kept 5 bases outside the gene matches. The chain's CDR3 is CASSSDRDWNTEAFF. In nucleotides, the CDR3 is TGCGCCAGCAGCTCGGACAGGGATTGGAACACTGAAGCTTTCTTT.